This T cell receptor beta chain was identified in a study of long-term antiretroviral therapy in people with HIV. Overall study findings and caveats: Neither ART adherence, viral resistance nor therapy changes were documented.

The assay used was immunoSEQ (version v3.0), run at survey level. Method: immunoSEQ multiplex PCR; TCRdb's copy keeps in-frame clones and lacks some. Of approximately 23,000 clones detected, approximately 80% appear once; the ten largest clones hold around 4%. With regard to this clone: The antigen remains undetermined.

A minimum of one pre-ART and two post-ART PBMC samples existed for each donor. Sequenced material: unsorted PBMCs, taken 5.9 years after starting antiretroviral therapy. The TCR sequence derives from a man aged 25 to 40 with HIV.

Here the CDR3 reads CASSLEGFGYTF. As DNA, the CDR3 is TGTGCCAGCAGCTTAGAAGGGTTTGGCTACACCTTC. The V and J genes are TRBV7-9 and TRBJ1-2, with no clear D. Between the trimmed V and J ends, which lost 1 base and 7 bases, there was a span of 7 bases. Germline V gene data show CDR1 as SEHNR and CDR2 as FQNEAQ (reference sequence). This CDR3 region has 12 residues.